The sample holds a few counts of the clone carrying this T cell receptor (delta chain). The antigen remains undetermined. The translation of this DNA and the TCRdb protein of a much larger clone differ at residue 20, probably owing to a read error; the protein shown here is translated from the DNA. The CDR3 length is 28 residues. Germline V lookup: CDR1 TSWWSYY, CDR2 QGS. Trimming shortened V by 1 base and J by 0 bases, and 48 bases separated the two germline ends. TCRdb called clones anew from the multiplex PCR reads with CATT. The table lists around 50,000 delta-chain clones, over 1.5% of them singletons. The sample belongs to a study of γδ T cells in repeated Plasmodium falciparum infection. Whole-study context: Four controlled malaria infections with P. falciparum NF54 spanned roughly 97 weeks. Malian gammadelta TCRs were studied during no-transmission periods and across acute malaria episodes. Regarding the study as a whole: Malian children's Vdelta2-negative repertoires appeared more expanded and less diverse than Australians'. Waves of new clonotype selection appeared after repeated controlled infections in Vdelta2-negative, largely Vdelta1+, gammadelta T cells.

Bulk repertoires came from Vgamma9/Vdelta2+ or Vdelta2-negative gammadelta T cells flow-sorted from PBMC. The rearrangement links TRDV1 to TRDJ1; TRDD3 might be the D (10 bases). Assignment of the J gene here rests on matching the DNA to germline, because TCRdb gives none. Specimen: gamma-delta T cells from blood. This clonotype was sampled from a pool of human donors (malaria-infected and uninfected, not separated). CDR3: CALGEPGPSYSCLLGDRRCSLYTDKLIF. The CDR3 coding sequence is TGTGCTCTTGGGGAACCAGGCCCTTCCTACTCCTGTTTACTGGGGGATCGCCGTTGTTCGTTGTACACCGATAAACTCATCTTT.